The 32 T cell receptor beta chains in this list originate from one sample, sequenced in a study of long-term antiretroviral therapy in people with HIV. The authors ran the immunoSEQ assay, v3.0, at survey level. Libraries were prepared by immunoSEQ multiplex PCR; TCRdb keeps only in-frame clonotypes and omits some of them. The sample lists some 10,000 clones; 76% were seen once. This material consisted of unsorted PBMCs, taken at the start of antiretroviral therapy, before treatment. These receptors came from a man aged 25-40 years with HIV.

This chain links TRBV2 with TRBJ2-2; TRBD2 is a possible D gene (6 bases). The V and J ends lost 0 bases and 7 bases respectively, with 6 bases between them. CDR1 and CDR2 from the germline V gene are SNHLY and FYNNEI. The CDR3 contains 13 residues. CDR3 coding DNA: TGTGCCAGCAGTGAAGCGGAGGGCGGGGAGCTGTTTTTT. This gives the protein CASSEAEGGELFF.

By frequency in the sample, this clone is medium-sized. This rearrangement joins TRBV6-5 to TRBJ2-7; the D is unclear. This CDR3 has 14 residues. V lost 2 bases and J 0 bases, leaving 8 bases between the germline ends. Germline V gene data show CDR1 as MNHEY and CDR2 as SVGAGI. CDR3 nucleotides: TGTGCCAGCAGTTACATGAGCAACTCCTACGAGCAGTACTTC. Translating it yields CASSYMSNSYEQYF.

V gene TRBV27 combines with J gene TRBJ2-2; D call uncertain. In germline, CDR1 is MNHEY, CDR2 SMNVEV (reference sequence). The length of the CDR3 is 13 residues. V was trimmed by 2 bases and J by 8 bases, leaving 9 bases between them. CDR3 in DNA: TGTGCCAGCAGTTTACTGGGCCCTGGGGAGCTGTTTTTT. This sequence encodes CASSLLGPGELFF.

The chain employs TRBV2 and TRBJ2-7; tentatively, D is TRBD1 (6 bases). Trimming removed 0 bases from V and 2 bases from J, with 11 bases in between. CDR1 is SNHLY, CDR2 FYNNEI, per germline. This CDR3 is 15 amino acids long. CDR3 sequence reads: CASSEAGQIPYEQYF. CDR3 nucleotides: TGTGCCAGCAGTGAAGCGGGACAAATCCCCTACGAGCAGTACTTC.

The rearrangement links TRBV14 to TRBJ2-1; 9 nucleotides align to TRBD2. CDR1 SGHDN and CDR2 FVKESK come from the germline V gene. CDR3 length equals 17 residues. J was trimmed by 2 bases and V by 2 bases; bases with no gene match: 7. In DNA form, the CDR3 reads TGTGCCAGCAGCCAAAACGCGGGACTAGCCCCCTACAATGAGCAGTTCTTC. Amino acid sequence: CASSQNAGLAPYNEQFF.

V and J are TRBV10-2 and TRBJ1-2; D is ambiguous. The CDR3 spans 15 residues. The V and J ends lost 3 bases and 4 bases respectively, with 15 bases between them. Germline-derived CDR1 and CDR2 are WSHSY and SAAADI. The CDR3, as DNA: TGCGCCAGCAGTGAAAGTGGTTACGGAATCTATGGCTACACCTTC. Its translation: CASSESGYGIYGYTF.

The chain links TRBV10-1 to TRBJ2-2; D ambiguous. Deletions cut 8 bases from V and 2 bases from J, with 6 bases between. The CDR3 has 12 amino acids. Germline V gene lookup returns CDR1 WNHNN and CDR2 SYGVQD (reference sequence). CDR3 nucleotides: TGCGCCAGCGGAGCTAACACCGGGGAGCTGTTTTTT. Protein: CASGANTGELFF.

The chain is built from TRBV5-1 and TRBJ2-5, with 11 bases aligning to TRBD2. V trimming: 5 bases; J trimming: 3 bases; junction bases outside the gene matches: 12. Per the germline V gene, CDR1 is SGHRS and CDR2 is YFSETQ. The CDR3 is made up of 17 amino acids. The DNA for the CDR3 is TGCGCCAGCAGGAGCGGACTAGCGGGTACCTTCAAAGAGACCCAGTACTTC. Translated: CASRSGLAGTFKETQYF.

J is TRBJ2-3 and V is TRBV11-2, with TRBD2 matching 7 bases. Germline CDR1 and CDR2: SGHAT and FQNNGV. Trimming removed 5 bases from V and 2 bases from J; junction bases left unmatched: 10. This CDR3 contains 16 residues. The CDR3: CASSLSGLAYTDTQYF. The CDR3 DNA follows: TGTGCCAGCAGCCTTAGCGGGCTAGCTTACACAGATACGCAGTATTTT.

This clone appeared a few times. The chain has TRBV19 and TRBJ1-2; the D gene is possibly TRBD1 (6 bases). With 9 bases removed from V and 6 bases from J, the gap between germline ends came to 17 bases. The germline CDR1 and CDR2 sequences are LNHDA and SQIVND (reference sequence). CDR3 size: 13 residues. The CDR3 DNA sequence: TGTGCCAGCGCAGGGGCCGCTTATAATGGCTACACCTTC. The encoded protein is CASAGAAYNGYTF.

The J gene is TRBJ2-7, the V gene TRBV9; D is perhaps TRBD1 (5 bases). Trimming shortened V by 0 bases and J by 6 bases, and 13 bases separated the two germline ends. The CDR3 spans 14 residues. Germline-derived CDR1 and CDR2 are SGDLS and YYNGEE. The CDR3 region has the DNA TGTGCCAGCAGCGTAGCGCCAGGGTGGGGCGAGCAGTACTTC. As protein: CASSVAPGWGEQYF.

This chain joins TRBV18 and TRBJ2-1, with 9 nucleotides matching TRBD1. Unmatched junction bases numbered 4, after V lost 3 bases and J lost 7 bases. Germline V lookup: CDR1 KGHSH, CDR2 LQKENI. This CDR3 comprises 14 residues. The CDR3 reads CASSPTGGRNEQFF. The CDR3 bases are TGTGCCAGCTCACCTACAGGGGGCAGGAATGAGCAGTTCTTC.

By share, this clone ranks as medium-sized. CDR3 in amino acids: CASSYPNLDASYEQYF. The DNA for the CDR3 is TGTGCCAGCAGTTACCCAAATTTGGACGCCTCCTACGAGCAGTACTTC. The gene calls are TRBV6-6 and TRBJ2-7; D remains unclear. This CDR3 region has 16 residues. Germline V CDR1 and CDR2: MNHNY, SVGAGI (reference sequence). The V end lost 2 bases, the J end lost 0 bases, and 14 bases lay between the germline ends.

The J gene is TRBJ2-2, the V gene TRBV10-3; D possibly uses TRBD1 or TRBD2 (6 bases each). This CDR3 has 17 residues. Trimming removed 2 bases from V and 5 bases from J, with 18 bases in between. CDR1 is ENHRY and CDR2 is SYGVKD in the germline V gene. The CDR3 loop reads CAISEPKGGLTTGELFF. The CDR3 DNA follows: TGTGCCATCAGTGAGCCAAAGGGGGGCCTTACGACCGGGGAGCTGTTTTTT.

The chain employs TRBV28 and TRBJ1-5; D is unclear. V lost 6 bases and J lost 0, with 3 bases in between. From germline, CDR1 is MDHEN and CDR2 SYDVKM. The CDR3 totals 12 residues. The CDR3 sequence is CASRSSNQPQHF. DNA of the CDR3: TGTGCCAGCAGGAGTAGCAATCAGCCCCAGCATTTT. Full variable domain (remainder filled in from reference TRBV28 and TRBJ1-5): DVKVTQSSRYLVKRTGEKVFLECVQDMDHENMFWYRQDPGLGLRLIYFSYDVKMKEKGDIPEGYSVSREKKERFSLILESASTNQTSMYLCASRSSNQPQHFGDGTRLSIL.

This clone was observed a few times. This chain uses TRBV5-6 with TRBJ2-7; 7 nucleotides agree with TRBD1. In germline, CDR1 is SGHDT, CDR2 YYEEEE. CDR3 size: 14 residues. Trimming cost V 2 bases and J 1 base; bases outside gene matches: 3. CDR3 region: CASSLVGQSYEQYF. DNA of the CDR3: TGTGCCAGCAGCTTAGTGGGACAGTCCTACGAGCAGTACTTC.

The chain couples TRBV11-2 to TRBJ2-1; D might be TRBD1 or TRBD2, each matching 7 bases. CDR3 length: 15 residues. Germline V gene data show CDR1 as SGHAT and CDR2 as FQNNGV. V was cut by 5 bases and J by 7 bases, with 18 bases left in between. The DNA for the CDR3 is TGTGCCAGCAGCCCAGGGGGGGACTATATTAATGAGCAGTTCTTC. Translated: CASSPGGDYINEQFF.

J is TRBJ1-1 and V is TRBV18; 9 nucleotides line up with TRBD1. The CDR3 loop spans 17 amino acids. Germline V gene sequence: CDR1 KGHSH, CDR2 LQKENI. V lost 3 bases to trimming and J lost 0 bases; unmatched junction nucleotides: 8. CDR3 sequence: CASSPMDRGVLNTEAFF. The CDR3 DNA sequence: TGTGCCAGCTCACCTATGGACAGGGGCGTCCTGAACACTGAAGCTTTCTTT.

The chain links TRBV30 to TRBJ2-3; 8 bases fit TRBD2. The CDR3 has 15 residues. The V segment lost 0 bases and the J segment 4 bases; nucleotides outside the gene matches: 6. CDR1 and CDR2 (germline): GTSNPN, SVGIG (reference sequence). The CDR3 bases are TGTGCCTGGAGTGTGGGAGCGGGAGTTTCAGATACGCAGTATTTT. Protein sequence: CAWSVGAGVSDTQYF.

The rearrangement uses TRBV6-6 and TRBJ2-5; tentatively, D is TRBD2 (6 bases). The CDR3 covers 15 residues. Per germline, CDR1 MNHNY and CDR2 SVGAGI (reference sequence). With 7 bases removed from V and 5 bases from J, the gap between germline ends came to 20 bases. DNA for the CDR3: TGTGCCAGCACCACTTCGGGACTCCGCGGGGAGACCCAGTACTTC. Translated: CASTTSGLRGETQYF.

In this sample, this clone turned up once. V and J are TRBV9 and TRBJ2-7; TRBD2 matches 8 bases. Trimming cost V 3 bases and J 4 bases; bases outside gene matches: 9. The germline CDR1 and CDR2 sequences are SGDLS and YYNGEE. This CDR3 spans 15 amino acids. CDR3 region: CASSARSGNAYEQYF. The CDR3 DNA reads TGTGCCAGCAGCGCACGTAGCGGGAATGCTTACGAGCAGTACTTC. The full variable domain, rest sourced from reference TRBV9 and TRBJ2-7, is DSGVTQTPKHLITATGQRVTLRCSPRSGDLSVYWYQQSLDQGLQFLIQYYNGEERAKGNILERFSAQQFPDLHSELNLSSLELGDSALYFCASSARSGNAYEQYFGPGTRLTVT.

The gene calls are TRBV27 and TRBJ2-5; D may be TRBD2 (5 bases). CDR1 and CDR2 from the germline V gene are MNHEY and SMNVEV (reference sequence). This CDR3 has 14 residues. Deletions cut 6 bases from V and 1 base from J, with 12 bases between. CDR3 nucleotide sequence: TGTGCCAGCAGGGGGAGAGGGCCCCAAGAGACCCAGTACTTC. Amino acid sequence: CASRGRGPQETQYF.

The gene calls are TRBV11-2 and TRBJ1-1, with no clear D. Germline V gene data show CDR1 as SGHAT and CDR2 as FQNNGV. Trimming took 4 bases from V and 1 from J, leaving 19 bases between them. The CDR3 covers 17 residues. As DNA, the CDR3 is TGTGCCAGCAGCTCTAAGGTTATCGGGTCTGCGAACACTGAAGCTTTCTTT. Translating gives CASSSKVIGSANTEAFF.

V usage is TRBV7-9 and J usage is TRBJ2-5; maybe TRBD2 (7 bases). The CDR3 runs to 16 residues. Trimming took off 4 bases at V and 5 bases at J, with 20 bases between the two ends. CDR1 and CDR2 (germline): SEHNR, FQNEAQ (reference sequence). CDR3 loop: CASSSVLGGAGETQYF. The CDR3 DNA sequence: TGTGCCAGCAGCTCCGTGCTAGGGGGAGCGGGGGAGACCCAGTACTTC. The full variable domain, with the rest looked up from reference TRBV7-9 and TRBJ2-5, is DTGVSQNPRHKITKRGQNVTFRCDPISEHNRLYWYRQTLGQGPEFLTYFQNEAQLEKSRLLSDRFSAERPKGSFSTLEIQRTEQGDSAMYLCASSSVLGGAGETQYFGPGTRLLVL.

The chain's CDR3 is CASSSTGNTGELFF. The CDR3 DNA follows: TGTGCCAGCAGTTCCACGGGGAACACCGGGGAGCTGTTTTTT. V and J are TRBV28 and TRBJ2-2; D not certain. Per the germline V gene, CDR1 is MDHEN and CDR2 is SYDVKM. Trimming stripped 4 bases from V and 1 base from J, with 7 bases between. This CDR3 contains 14 residues.

This clone was recorded only once. The chain is built from TRBV10-3 and TRBJ2-7; a possible D gene is TRBD1 (6 bases). The CDR3 is 12 amino acids. V was cut by 6 bases and J by 4 bases, with 10 bases left in between. Per germline, CDR1 ENHRY and CDR2 SYGVKD. The chain's CDR3 is CAIRETGYEQYF. The DNA of the CDR3 is TGTGCCATCAGGGAAACAGGGTACGAGCAGTACTTC.

The genes are TRBV19 and TRBJ2-7; 8 bases fit TRBD2. This CDR3 has 14 residues. Germline-derived CDR1 and CDR2 are LNHDA and SQIVND (reference sequence). The ends lost 11 bases at V and 3 bases at J; junction bases unmatched: 12. CDR3 residues: CASRPGGNYYEQYF. In nucleotides, the CDR3 is TGTGCCTCCCGCCCGGGGGGGAATTACTACGAGCAGTACTTC.

This clone was seen a handful of times. The chain has TRBV5-4 and TRBJ2-2, with D maybe TRBD2 (6 bases). The V end was cut by 3 bases, the J end by 1 base, with 10 bases between. Per germline, CDR1 SGHNT and CDR2 YYREEE (reference sequence). This CDR3 is 15 amino acids long. The CDR3: CASSWGSGNTGELFF. The DNA for the CDR3 is TGTGCCAGCAGCTGGGGTAGCGGGAACACCGGGGAGCTGTTTTTT.

The sample holds one count of this clone. The CDR3 DNA reads as TGCAGCGTCATTTTACTGGGGACAGACTATGGCTACACCTTC. It translates to CSVILLGTDYGYTF. V usage is TRBV29-1 and J usage is TRBJ1-2; 7 nucleotides agree with TRBD1. CDR3 length equals 14 residues. The J segment lost 3 bases and the V segment lost 6 bases, leaving 10 bases of the junction unmatched. Per germline, CDR1 SQVTM and CDR2 ANQGSEA.

This clone is labeled as medium-sized (0.01 to 0.1%). The chain combines TRBV11-2 with TRBJ2-7, with no clear D. CDR1 and CDR2 (germline): SGHAT, FQNNGV. The CDR3 spans 12 residues. V was shortened by 4 bases and J by 3 bases, with 7 bases between the two germline ends. This chain's CDR3 is CASSSQSYEQYF. For the CDR3, the DNA is TGTGCCAGCAGCTCACAGAGCTACGAGCAGTACTTC.

V usage is TRBV16 and J usage is TRBJ1-4; no reliable D call. The V end lost 0 bases, the J end lost 5 bases, and 10 bases lay between the germline ends. This CDR3 has 15 amino acids. Germline values: CDR1 KGHSY, CDR2 FQNENV. The CDR3, as DNA: TGTGCCAGCAGCCAATCATCGGGGAGAAATGAAAAACTGTTTTTT. Its translation is CASSQSSGRNEKLFF.

In its sample, this clone is medium-sized (0.01 to 0.1%). This chain joins TRBV14 and TRBJ2-1; weak D call: TRBD1 (5 bases). Germline-derived CDR1 and CDR2 are SGHDN and FVKESK. The CDR3 loop spans 12 amino acids. With 3 bases removed from V and 7 bases from J, the gap between germline ends came to 7 bases. The chain's CDR3 is CASSHNRNEQFF. CDR3 bases: TGTGCCAGCAGCCACAACAGGAATGAGCAGTTCTTC.